The rows below give T cell receptor beta chains drawn from one sample of a study of cytomegalovirus exposure and HLA in healthy donors. The data were produced by immunoSEQ multiplex PCR, yet TCRdb's version contains in-frame clones alone and is incomplete. This sample has over 100,000 clones, with around nine tenths found just once. Sequencing was carried out using PBMCs. The receptor set was obtained from a woman aged 18-29 years in good health and CMV-seropositive. CDR3s include the opening cysteine and the closing phenylalanine or tryptophan. A D gene is named only where the DNA matches it firmly. Expanded clones get a size class; other rows say once, few or many, or leave the size out.

abundance: -
len: 16
d_gene: -
v_gene: TRBV7-3
j_gene: TRBJ2-1
CDR3nt: TGTGCCAGCAGCTTATTTTTGACAGCCTACTCGAATGAGCAGTTCTTC
CDR3aa: CASSLFLTAYSNEQFF

abundance: -
len: 12
d_gene: -
v_gene: TRBV21-1
j_gene: TRBJ2-1
CDR3nt: TGTGCCAGAAAAACTTGGTTCGGTGAGCAGTTCTTC
CDR3aa: CARKTWFGEQFF

abundance: few
len: 12
d_gene: -
v_gene: TRBV11-2
j_gene: TRBJ1-2
CDR3nt: TGTGCCAGCAGCTTACAGGGCCATGGCTACACCTTC
CDR3aa: CASSLQGHGYTF

abundance: -
len: 14
d_gene: TRBD2
v_gene: TRBV19
j_gene: TRBJ2-4
CDR3nt: TGTGCCAGTCAAACCGGGACTAGCGGAAACATTCAGTACTTC
CDR3aa: CASQTGTSGNIQYF

abundance: few
len: 15
d_gene: TRBD1
v_gene: TRBV7-2
j_gene: TRBJ2-7
CDR3nt: TGTGCCAGCAGCTTAGTCTCCGGACAGGGGACCGAGCAGTACTTC
CDR3aa: CASSLVSGQGTEQYF

abundance: -
len: 12
d_gene: -
v_gene: TRBV7-9
j_gene: TRBJ1-4
CDR3nt: TGTGCCAGCAGCTCAGGGTTTGAAAAACTGTTTTTT
CDR3aa: CASSSGFEKLFF

abundance: -
len: 15
d_gene: -
v_gene: TRBV25-1
j_gene: TRBJ1-4
CDR3nt: TGTGCCAGCAGTGAACCTTCTACAGGCCAAGAAAAACTGTTTTTT
CDR3aa: CASSEPSTGQEKLFF

abundance: -
len: 15
d_gene: TRBD2
v_gene: TRBV30
j_gene: TRBJ2-3
CDR3nt: TGTGCCTGGGGCGGTTTAGCGGGGAATGGGGATACGCAGTATTTT
CDR3aa: CAWGGLAGNGDTQYF

abundance: -
len: 11
d_gene: -
v_gene: TRBV7-9
j_gene: TRBJ2-1
CDR3nt: TGTGCCAGCAGCTTAGTGAGTGTGCAGTTCTTC
CDR3aa: CASSLVSVQFF

abundance: -
len: 17
d_gene: -
v_gene: TRBV15
j_gene: TRBJ1-5
CDR3nt: TGTGCCACCAGCAGTGAAAGTAGCGTGTCTTGGGATCAGCCCCAGCATTTT
CDR3aa: CATSSESSVSWDQPQHF

abundance: -
len: 13
d_gene: -
v_gene: TRBV15
j_gene: TRBJ1-2
CDR3nt: TGTGCCACCAGCAGGGGGGGGAGCTATGGCTACACCTTC
CDR3aa: CATSRGGSYGYTF

abundance: few
len: 13
d_gene: TRBD1
v_gene: TRBV30
j_gene: TRBJ2-7
CDR3nt: TGTGCCTGGAACTCCTTGGGACAGGGGGCTCTGTACTTC
CDR3aa: CAWNSLGQGALYF

abundance: -
len: 13
d_gene: TRBD2
v_gene: TRBV6-5
j_gene: TRBJ2-3
CDR3nt: TGTGCCAGCAGTTCTACTAGCGGGGTTACGCAGTATTTT
CDR3aa: CASSSTSGVTQYF

abundance: -
len: 16
d_gene: -
v_gene: TRBV4-1
j_gene: TRBJ1-1
CDR3nt: TGCGCCAGCAGCCAAGTTTTTGGCAGGGTGGACACTGAAGCTTTCTTT
CDR3aa: CASSQVFGRVDTEAFF

abundance: -
len: 16
d_gene: -
v_gene: TRBV7-2
j_gene: TRBJ2-7
CDR3nt: TGTGCCAGCAGCTTAGCGCCAGGGGGGTACTTGTACGAGCAGTACTTC
CDR3aa: CASSLAPGGYLYEQYF

abundance: -
len: 15
d_gene: -
v_gene: TRBV7-9
j_gene: TRBJ1-5
CDR3nt: TGTGCCAGCAGCTCCTATGGGGGGACCAATCAGCCCCAGCATTTT
CDR3aa: CASSSYGGTNQPQHF

abundance: -
len: 16
d_gene: TRBD2
v_gene: TRBV13
j_gene: TRBJ2-1
CDR3nt: TGTGCCAGCAGCTTAGAGCCAGCGGGAGTCTACAATGAGCAGTTCTTC
CDR3aa: CASSLEPAGVYNEQFF

abundance: -
len: 16
d_gene: TRBD2
v_gene: TRBV5-1
j_gene: TRBJ2-7
CDR3nt: TGCGCCAGCAGCTTAAATTCCCGGGAGGCACTCGACGAGCAGTACTTC
CDR3aa: CASSLNSREALDEQYF

abundance: -
len: 15
d_gene: TRBD1
v_gene: TRBV18
j_gene: TRBJ1-5
CDR3nt: TGTGCCAGCTCACCGGGACAGAGTACTAATCAGCCCCAGCATTTT
CDR3aa: CASSPGQSTNQPQHF

abundance: -
len: 15
d_gene: -
v_gene: TRBV9
j_gene: TRBJ2-5
CDR3nt: TGTGCCAGCAGCGTAGGTAACAGCAAGAGAGAGACCCAGTACTTC
CDR3aa: CASSVGNSKRETQYF

abundance: -
len: 15
d_gene: -
v_gene: TRBV11-2
j_gene: TRBJ2-7
CDR3nt: TGTGCCAGCAGCCCTAGTGGGTGGAGCTCCTACGAGCAGTACTTC
CDR3aa: CASSPSGWSSYEQYF

abundance: -
len: 16
d_gene: TRBD2
v_gene: TRBV11-3
j_gene: TRBJ2-2
CDR3nt: TGTGCCAGCAGCGTCACTAGCGGGGGGAACACCGGGGAGCTGTTTTTT
CDR3aa: CASSVTSGGNTGELFF

abundance: -
len: 16
d_gene: TRBD1
v_gene: TRBV6-1
j_gene: TRBJ2-7
CDR3nt: TGTGCCAGCAGTGCAGATACAGGGGGGAGCTCCTACGAGCAGTACTTC
CDR3aa: CASSADTGGSSYEQYF

abundance: -
len: 16
d_gene: -
v_gene: TRBV9
j_gene: TRBJ2-1
CDR3nt: TGTGCCAGCAGCGTAGTTGGCAGGGGATCCTACAATGAGCAGTTCTTC
CDR3aa: CASSVVGRGSYNEQFF

abundance: -
len: 14
d_gene: -
v_gene: TRBV6-1
j_gene: TRBJ1-4
CDR3nt: TGTGCCAGCACTAGAGGACAAGTCAATGAAAAACTGTTTTTT
CDR3aa: CASTRGQVNEKLFF

abundance: once
len: 17
d_gene: -
v_gene: TRBV21-1
j_gene: TRBJ2-7
CDR3nt: TGTGCCAGCAGCAAAGTTGAAGGAGGCAGCACAGCTAGGGAGCAGTACTTC
CDR3aa: CASSKVEGGSTAREQYF

abundance: -
len: 15
d_gene: TRBD1
v_gene: TRBV19
j_gene: TRBJ1-2
CDR3nt: TGTGCCAGTAGTATGGGGACAGGGAACAGCTATGGCTACACCTTC
CDR3aa: CASSMGTGNSYGYTF

abundance: -
len: 16
d_gene: TRBD1
v_gene: TRBV18
j_gene: TRBJ2-3
CDR3nt: TGTGCCAGCTCACCATTCTCGACAGGGGGCACAGATACGCAGTATTTT
CDR3aa: CASSPFSTGGTDTQYF

abundance: -
len: 16
d_gene: -
v_gene: TRBV5-1
j_gene: TRBJ2-5
CDR3nt: TGCGCCAGCACCCTCTCCTACGGGTCAAGCCAAGAGACCCAGTACTTC
CDR3aa: CASTLSYGSSQETQYF

abundance: once
len: 14
d_gene: -
v_gene: TRBV9
j_gene: TRBJ1-4
CDR3nt: TGTGCCAGCAACGGGGGGGCGACTAATGAAAAACTGTTTTTT
CDR3aa: CASNGGATNEKLFF

abundance: -
len: 14
d_gene: -
v_gene: TRBV5-8
j_gene: TRBJ2-2
CDR3nt: TGTGCCAGCAGCCGGGTTTTGAACACCGGGGAGCTGTTTTTT
CDR3aa: CASSRVLNTGELFF

abundance: -
len: 15
d_gene: -
v_gene: TRBV7-9
j_gene: TRBJ2-1
CDR3nt: TGTGCCAGCAGCTTATTACGGCAGGGGAGAAATGAGCAGTTCTTC
CDR3aa: CASSLLRQGRNEQFF

abundance: -
len: 18
d_gene: -
v_gene: TRBV19
j_gene: TRBJ1-3
CDR3nt: TGTGCCAGTAGTATACGACACCTGGACTACGGCGCTGGAAACACCATATATTTT
CDR3aa: CASSIRHLDYGAGNTIYF

abundance: -
len: 15
d_gene: -
v_gene: TRBV9
j_gene: TRBJ2-7
CDR3nt: TGTGCCAGCAGCGTAGGCCAGGGGCTCTCCTACGAGCAGTACTTC
CDR3aa: CASSVGQGLSYEQYF

abundance: -
len: 12
d_gene: -
v_gene: TRBV28
j_gene: TRBJ2-7
CDR3nt: TGTGCCAGCAGTTTGACAGCCTACGAGCAGTACTTC
CDR3aa: CASSLTAYEQYF

abundance: -
len: 15
d_gene: TRBD1
v_gene: TRBV5-6
j_gene: TRBJ1-4
CDR3nt: TGTGCCAGCAGCGGGAACGGACAGGGTGGAGAAAAACTGTTTTTT
CDR3aa: CASSGNGQGGEKLFF

abundance: once
len: 14
d_gene: TRBD2
v_gene: TRBV7-9
j_gene: TRBJ2-5
CDR3nt: TGTGCCAGCAGCTTAGCCGGTAGCGGGGAGACCCAGTACTTC
CDR3aa: CASSLAGSGETQYF

abundance: few
len: 14
d_gene: -
v_gene: TRBV6-1
j_gene: TRBJ1-2
CDR3nt: TGTGCCAGCAGTGAGACTCGCACCCTGTATGGCTACACCTTC
CDR3aa: CASSETRTLYGYTF

abundance: -
len: 17
d_gene: -
v_gene: TRBV11-3
j_gene: TRBJ2-2
CDR3nt: TGTGCCAGCAGCGTCCCGTCCGGGACTCTTAACACCGGGGAGCTGTTTTTT
CDR3aa: CASSVPSGTLNTGELFF

abundance: -
len: 18
d_gene: TRBD2
v_gene: TRBV18
j_gene: TRBJ2-1
CDR3nt: TGTGCCAGCTCACCACCTGCGCCGGGACTAGCGGACGACAATGAGCAGTTCTTC
CDR3aa: CASSPPAPGLADDNEQFF